This T cell receptor (beta chain) was obtained from a study of HIV-infected patients and healthy controls. The germline V gene encodes CDR1 SGHNT and CDR2 YYREEE (reference sequence). The CDR3 has 13 residues. V was shortened by 4 bases and J by 0 bases, with 7 bases between the two germline ends. By share, this clonotype ranks as medium-sized (0.01 to 0.1%). 450 to 600 ng RNA was reverse transcribed with alpha and beta constant-region primers. Each of the alpha and beta chains got its own library through chain-specific third strand synthesis with indices. An approximately 23-cycle PCR with P5s and P7 primers followed a short adapter-adding first PCR. From the 5' RACE reads, TCRdb called clonotypes with MiXCR, one entry per CDR3 protein. The table records under 9,000 distinct CDR3 sequences, around 8% of them present only once. No cell fractionation was done, so the repertoire covers all unsorted peripheral blood T cells.

The TCR sequence derives from an adult with HIV infection. The sequenced sample was blood, obtained before antiretroviral therapy. This rearrangement joins TRBV5-4 to TRBJ1-2; D uncertain. DNA of the CDR3: TGTGCCAGCAGCCCCGGGGCTAACTATGGCTACACCTTC. This encodes CASSPGANYGYTF.